This T cell receptor beta chain came from a study of OX40 agonist ivuxolimab in advanced cancers. Notes on the study in general: Dose levels from 0.1 to 3.0 mg/kg saw CD4+ and CD8+ blood T cells expand clonally by week 6. A proportion of nonresponders additionally exhibited low normalized T-cell clonal expansion.

Method: immunoSEQ multiplex PCR; TCRdb's copy keeps in-frame clones and lacks some. The sample includes around 69,000 clones, roughly 87% seen only once; the top ten take over 3%. To note about this clone: Its target is unknown.

Patients with autoimmune history or systemic immunosuppression were excluded. V lost 6 bases and J lost 4, with 13 bases in between. The CDR3 extends over 13 amino acids. CDR1 is MDHEN and CDR2 is SYDVKM in the germline V gene. The sequencing used CD4+ or CD8+ T cells sorted from blood, collected in a trial of the OX40 agonist ivuxolimab. The chain has TRBV28 and TRBJ2-7, with D maybe TRBD1 (6 bases). This receptor was identified in an adult with an advanced solid tumor such as melanoma, head and neck, liver or kidney cancer. The CDR3 nucleotides are TGTGCCAGCAGCCCCAGGGGCCCTTACGAGCAGTACTTC. Its protein is CASSPRGPYEQYF.